This TCR beta chain was sequenced in a study of cytomegalovirus exposure and HLA in healthy donors. As concerns this clone: The antigen remains unidentified.

PCR used 60 Vbeta primers and 13 Jbeta primers. Method: immunoSEQ multiplex PCR; TCRdb's copy keeps in-frame clones and lacks some. The sample shows 120,000 to 150,000 clones, 75% to 90% of them seen only once. General study results and limits: Usually a TCR sequence was rare, but some public TCRs were found in many donors. Among CMV-associated TCR beta chains, most appeared HLA-restricted in a later analysis. An analysis done earlier found most TCR beta V segments productive about 87% or about 30% of the time.

The receptor comes from a female donor in good health and CMV-seronegative. Specimen: PBMCs.

The CDR3 nucleotides are TGTGCCAGCAGCTTACCCACAGGGGGGAAAAACACTGAAGCTTTCTTT. It translates to CASSLPTGGKNTEAFF. The V call is TRBV7-6, the J call TRBJ1-1; TRBD1 aligns across 8 bases. Trimming cost V 2 bases and J 2 bases; bases outside gene matches: 7. The germline V gene encodes CDR1 SGHVS and CDR2 FNYEAQ. The CDR3 runs 16 residues.